The 20 T cell receptor beta chains given below trace back to one sample, sequenced in a study of long-term antiretroviral therapy in people with HIV. immunoSEQ v3.0 was run at survey level. Libraries were prepared by immunoSEQ multiplex PCR; TCRdb keeps only in-frame clonotypes and omits some of them. The table shows approximately 6,400 clones, with 60% to 85% occurring only once. The material sequenced was unsorted PBMCs, taken 0.5 years before starting antiretroviral therapy. The source of these receptors is a man aged 35 to 55 with HIV.

This clone has a single count. The chain has TRBV7-9 and TRBJ2-7, with 13 bases fitting TRBD2. The J segment lost 0 bases and the V segment lost 3 bases, leaving 8 bases of the junction unmatched. Germline assignment: CDR1 SEHNR and CDR2 FQNEAQ (reference sequence). This CDR3 is built from 18 residues. This CDR3 is CASSLTSGGTLSSYEQYF. CDR3 in DNA: TGTGCCAGCAGCTTGACTAGCGGGGGGACCTTGAGCTCCTACGAGCAGTACTTC.

The genes are TRBV5-4 and TRBJ1-1; a possible D gene is TRBD1 (6 bases). The CDR3 is 17 residues long. Trimming stripped 5 bases from V and 0 bases from J, with 20 bases between. CDR1 and CDR2 from the germline V gene are SGHNT and YYREEE (reference sequence). The CDR3 coding sequence is TGTGCCAGCAGGCGCCTCAGGGGTCCCTTTATGAACACTGAAGCTTTCTTT. Its translation: CASRRLRGPFMNTEAFF.

The chain employs TRBV4-3 and TRBJ1-4, with D perhaps TRBD1 (5 bases). V lost 0 bases and J 3 bases, leaving 11 bases between the germline ends. Germline CDR1 and CDR2: LGHNA and YSLEER. The CDR3 has 16 residues. The CDR3 region is CASSQDNGGANEKLFF. DNA for the CDR3: TGCGCCAGCAGCCAAGATAACGGGGGGGCTAATGAAAAACTGTTTTTT.

V usage is TRBV5-1 and J usage is TRBJ1-2; TRBD1 agrees at 9 bases. V dropped 3 bases and J dropped 6; count of bases not matched to a gene: 3. The CDR3 totals 13 residues. Germline CDR1 and CDR2: SGHRS and YFSETQ. The CDR3 DNA reads as TGCGCCAGCAGCTCGGGACAGGGAGATGGCTACACCTTC. Residues: CASSSGQGDGYTF.

The chain recombines TRBV7-9 with TRBJ2-6; 9 positions match TRBD2. The CDR3 extends over 18 amino acids. In germline, CDR1 is SEHNR, CDR2 FQNEAQ (reference sequence). V lost 8 bases and J lost 0; bases outside the gene matches: 11. CDR3 residues: CASPTAGGPTSGANVLTF. The CDR3 nucleotides read TGTGCCAGCCCAACTGCGGGGGGGCCCACCTCTGGGGCCAACGTCCTGACTTTC. Drawing the rest from reference TRBV7-9 and TRBJ2-6, the complete variable domain is DTGVSQNPRHKITKRGQNVTFRCDPISEHNRLYWYRQTLGQGPEFLTYFQNEAQLEKSRLLSDRFSAERPKGSFSTLEIQRTEQGDSAMYLCASPTAGGPTSGANVLTFGAGSRLTVL.

This chain uses TRBV7-7 with TRBJ1-4; 8 nucleotides agree with TRBD1. CDR1 is SSHAT, CDR2 FNYEAQ, per germline (reference sequence). Trimming took 5 bases from V and 8 from J; bases not matched to a gene: 10. The CDR3 covers 15 residues. Here the CDR3 DNA reads TGTGCCAGCAGCCGGACGGACAGGGTGGAGGAAAAACTGTTTTTT. Protein product: CASSRTDRVEEKLFF.

Judged by abundance, this clone is medium-sized (0.01 to 0.1%). The V call is TRBV4-2, the J call TRBJ1-5; D not certain. Between the trimmed V and J ends, which lost 4 bases and 4 bases, there was a span of 20 bases. The germline gives CDR1 LGHNA, CDR2 YNFKEQ. CDR3 length equals 17 residues. This CDR3 is CASSPVVSEGLNQPQHF. CDR3 in DNA: TGTGCCAGCAGCCCCGTAGTCAGTGAAGGGCTTAATCAGCCCCAGCATTTT.

The V call is TRBV30, the J call TRBJ1-1; weak D call: TRBD1 (5 bases). The CDR3 consists of 14 residues. Germline assignment: CDR1 GTSNPN and CDR2 SVGIG (reference sequence). The V end lost 3 bases, the J end lost 4 bases, and 15 bases lay between the germline ends. The CDR3 bases are TGTGCCTGGAGGTCGGACAAGGCGAGCACTGAAGCTTTCTTT. Its translation is CAWRSDKASTEAFF. Together with reference TRBV30 and TRBJ1-1, the CDR3 gives the full variable domain: SQTIHQWPATLVQPVGSPLSLECTVEGTSNPNLYWYRQAAGRGLQLLFYSVGIGQISSEVPQNLSASRPQDRQFILSSKKLLLSDSGFYLCAWRSDKASTEAFFGQGTRLTVV.

The V gene is TRBV19, the J gene TRBJ2-2, with D tentatively TRBD2 (6 bases). Trimming removed 9 bases from V and 4 bases from J, with 21 bases in between. This CDR3 contains 16 residues. Germline V lookup: CDR1 LNHDA, CDR2 SQIVND (reference sequence). The CDR3 region has the DNA TGTGCCAGCCAGTTGGGTTACGGGGGAAGCACCGGGGAGCTGTTTTTT. Encoded protein: CASQLGYGGSTGELFF.

The CDR3 nucleotides read TGCGCCAGCAGTGAAGGCTTGGGGCAGGGATCCTACGAGCAGTACTTC. Translating gives CASSEGLGQGSYEQYF. The chain combines TRBV10-1 with TRBJ2-7, with D perhaps TRBD1 (5 bases). Trimming stripped 3 bases from V and 1 base from J, with 16 bases between. The V gene's germline CDR1 is WNHNN and CDR2 SYGVQD (reference sequence). The CDR3 contains 16 residues.

The chain has TRBV5-3 and TRBJ1-2; 9 nucleotides agree with TRBD1. TRBV5-3 is marked as an open reading frame, function uncertain. With 4 bases clipped from V and 9 bases from J, the junction kept 10 bases outside the gene matches. The CDR3 covers 14 residues. The CDR3 DNA is TGTGCCAGAAGCGCGCAACAGGGGGCTGGTAGCTACACCTTC. Translation: CARSAQQGAGSYTF.

The chain links TRBV7-2 to TRBJ2-7, with D unresolved. This CDR3 spans 14 amino acids. Trimming stripped 3 bases from V and 5 bases from J, with 14 bases between. CDR1 and CDR2 (germline): SGHTA, FQGNSA. The CDR3, as DNA: TGTGCCAGCAGCTTTTCTAAGAGCCCCCACGAGCAGTACTTC. As protein: CASSFSKSPHEQYF.

This chain joins TRBV7-2 and TRBJ2-7; 7 bases fit TRBD1. The CDR3 spans 14 residues. Germline V lookup: CDR1 SGHTA, CDR2 FQGNSA. With V trimmed by 5 bases and J by 3 bases, 7 bases remained unmatched. The CDR3 DNA follows: TGTGCCAGCAGCACATCGACAGGGAACTACGAGCAGTACTTC. This gives the protein CASSTSTGNYEQYF.

This clone is categorized as medium-sized (0.01 to 0.1%). The V gene is TRBV12-5, the J gene TRBJ1-1; D gene uncertain. Trimming removed 1 base from V and 3 bases from J, with 27 bases in between. Germline values: CDR1 LGHNT, CDR2 FRNRAP. The CDR3 is 20 residues long. CDR3 bases: TGTGCTAGTGGTTTGGGAACACTCCGGGCCCCGGGCCCGCCCGACACTGAAGCTTTCTTT. It codes for CASGLGTLRAPGPPDTEAFF.

The chain employs TRBV4-3 and TRBJ1-3; no reliable D call. The CDR3 is 17 residues long. V lost 0 bases and J 0 bases, leaving 12 bases between the germline ends. Germline lookup yields CDR1 LGHNA and CDR2 YSLEER. CDR3 residues: CASSQDKGPSSGNTIYF. The CDR3 DNA sequence: TGCGCCAGCAGCCAAGATAAAGGGCCAAGCTCTGGAAACACCATATATTTT.

In its sample, this clone was seen a few times. The rearrangement joins TRBV2 to TRBJ1-1; no reliable D call. Germline V CDR1 and CDR2: SNHLY, FYNNEI. V dropped 3 bases and J dropped 2 bases, with 7 bases sitting between them. The CDR3 consists of 13 residues. The CDR3 region is CASSDWGNTEAFF. As DNA, the CDR3 is TGTGCCAGCAGTGATTGGGGAAACACTGAAGCTTTCTTT. The full variable domain, rest sourced from reference TRBV2 and TRBJ1-1, is EPEVTQTPSHQVTQMGQEVILRCVPISNHLYFYWYRQILGQKVEFLVSFYNNEISEKSEIFDDQFSVERPDGSNFTLKIRSTKLEDSAMYFCASSDWGNTEAFFGQGTRLTVV.

CDR3 DNA sequence: TGTGCCAGCTCACTGAATCCGACAGGACTTAATGAAAAACTGTTTTTT. It encodes CASSLNPTGLNEKLFF. The rearrangement joins TRBV18 to TRBJ1-4; D possibly corresponds to TRBD1 (6 bases). CDR1 and CDR2 (germline): KGHSH, LQKENI. The V end lost 4 bases, the J end lost 4 bases, and 16 bases lay between the germline ends. The CDR3 runs to 16 residues.

V and J are TRBV5-4 and TRBJ2-3; TRBD2 matches at 12 bases. This CDR3 contains 16 residues. V was pared by 4 bases and J by 2 bases, with 5 bases of the junction left unmatched. Germline-derived CDR1 and CDR2 are SGHNT and YYREEE (reference sequence). CDR3 residues: CASSPLAGGYTDTQYF. The DNA for the CDR3 is TGTGCCAGCAGCCCACTAGCGGGGGGATACACAGATACGCAGTATTTT.

This sequence joins TRBV5-8 and TRBJ2-1; D is unclear. Germline CDR1 reads SGHTS; CDR2 reads YDEGEE. Trimming cost V 0 bases and J 8 bases, with 9 bases left between them. This CDR3 comprises 13 residues. CDR3: CASSLGPDDEQFF. DNA of the CDR3: TGTGCCAGCAGCTTGGGCCCGGACGATGAGCAGTTCTTC.

The rearrangement links TRBV18 to TRBJ2-6; TRBD1 aligns across 7 bases. Germline loops: CDR1 KGHSH, CDR2 LQKENI. The CDR3 sequence is 16 residues long. Trimming removed 6 bases from V and 0 bases from J; junction bases left unmatched: 5. In DNA, the CDR3 is TGTGCCAGCTCGATCTGGACAGGCTCTGGGGCCAACGTCCTGACTTTC. The encoded protein is CASSIWTGSGANVLTF.